This T cell receptor (beta chain) came from a study of blood T cell repertoires in COVID-19. Study at large: From T cells, B-cell-depleted T cells, or PBMCs came the material, which was cDNA or gDNA.

Participants were aged about 18 to 89 years, lived in some 23 US areas, and enrolled virtually. Cohorts were assigned according to the clinical history that participants reported. This clone was seen once. Original methodology: By means of reference gene primer amplification, nucleated cell counts were estimated. Profiled with immunoSEQ multiplex PCR; TCRdb holds only in-frame clones, not every one. That table furnishes V, J and clone size, whereas the DNA furnished D and trimming. This sample has 200,000 to 250,000 clones; around 90% occur once, and the top ten carry under 4.5%. The junction had 6 bases not matched to a gene; V was cut back by 5 bases and J by 0 bases. CDR3 length: 16 amino acids. In germline, CDR1 is LGHNT, CDR2 FRNRAP.

The genes are TRBV12-5 and TRBJ2-3; TRBD2 matches 9 bases. Sequenced material: PBMCs or T cells enriched from blood (not recorded which). The sequence came from a woman aged 25-40 years who had been exposed to COVID-19. The CDR3 here is CASGKSGRTSTDTQYF. CDR3 nucleotides: TGTGCTAGTGGTAAAAGCGGGAGGACTAGCACAGATACGCAGTATTTT. Full variable domain (outside the CDR3, taken from reference TRBV12-5 and TRBJ2-3): DARVTQTPRHKVTEMGQEVTMRCQPILGHNTVFWYRQTMMQGLELLAYFRNRAPLDDSGMPKDRFSAEMPDATLATLKIQPSEPRDSAVYFCASGKSGRTSTDTQYFGPGTRLTVL.